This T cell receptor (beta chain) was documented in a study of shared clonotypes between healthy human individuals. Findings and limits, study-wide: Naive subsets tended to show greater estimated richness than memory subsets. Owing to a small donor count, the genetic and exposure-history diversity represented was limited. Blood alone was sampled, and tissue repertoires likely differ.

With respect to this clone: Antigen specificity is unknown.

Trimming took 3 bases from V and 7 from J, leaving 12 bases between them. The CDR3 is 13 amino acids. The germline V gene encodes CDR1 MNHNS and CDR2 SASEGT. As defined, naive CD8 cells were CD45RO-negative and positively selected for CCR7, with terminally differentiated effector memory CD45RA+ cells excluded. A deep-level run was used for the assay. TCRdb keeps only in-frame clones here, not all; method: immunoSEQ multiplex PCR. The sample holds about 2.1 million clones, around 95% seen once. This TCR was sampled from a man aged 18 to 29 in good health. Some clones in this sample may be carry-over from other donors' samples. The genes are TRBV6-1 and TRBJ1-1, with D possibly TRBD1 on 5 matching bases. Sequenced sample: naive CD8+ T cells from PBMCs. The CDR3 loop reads CASSDGVGDEAFF. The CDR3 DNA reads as TGTGCCAGCAGTGACGGAGTAGGGGATGAAGCTTTCTTT.